This T cell receptor beta chain comes out of a study of cytomegalovirus exposure and HLA in healthy donors. For the study at large: Early on, a data release was issued that held about 85 million unique TCRs from HLA-typed donors.

This CDR3 contains 15 residues. The germline CDR1 and CDR2 sequences are SGHRS and YFSETQ. V shed 5 bases, J shed 5 bases, and the junction held 10 bases outside the gene matches. Vbeta (60) and Jbeta (13) primers were used in the PCR. Assay used: immunoSEQ multiplex PCR; TCRdb lists only in-frame clones, some missing. The sample holds about 200,000 clones, about 80% seen once. This sequence was found in a woman in her twenties or thirties in good health and CMV-seropositive. The chain couples TRBV5-1 to TRBJ2-1; 7 bases line up with TRBD2. The specimen was PBMCs. The CDR3 DNA follows: TGCGCCAGCAGGTTCACTAGCGCGGTGAACAATGAGCAGTTCTTC. Protein product: CASRFTSAVNNEQFF.